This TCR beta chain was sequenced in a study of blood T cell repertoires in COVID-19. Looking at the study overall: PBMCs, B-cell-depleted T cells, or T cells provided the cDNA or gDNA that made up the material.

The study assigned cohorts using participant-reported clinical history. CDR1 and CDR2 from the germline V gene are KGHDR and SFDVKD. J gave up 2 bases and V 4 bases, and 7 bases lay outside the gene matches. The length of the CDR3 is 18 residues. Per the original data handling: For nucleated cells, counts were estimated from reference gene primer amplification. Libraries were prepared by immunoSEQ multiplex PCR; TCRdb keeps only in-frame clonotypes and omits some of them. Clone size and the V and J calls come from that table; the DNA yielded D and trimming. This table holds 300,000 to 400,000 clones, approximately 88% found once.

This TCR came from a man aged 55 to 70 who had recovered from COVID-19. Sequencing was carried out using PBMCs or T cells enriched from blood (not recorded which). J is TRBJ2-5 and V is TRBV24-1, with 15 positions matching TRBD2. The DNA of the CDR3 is TGTGCCACCAGTGACGCGGGGACTAGCGGGAGGTGGCAAGAGACCCAGTACTTC. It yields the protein CATSDAGTSGRWQETQYF.